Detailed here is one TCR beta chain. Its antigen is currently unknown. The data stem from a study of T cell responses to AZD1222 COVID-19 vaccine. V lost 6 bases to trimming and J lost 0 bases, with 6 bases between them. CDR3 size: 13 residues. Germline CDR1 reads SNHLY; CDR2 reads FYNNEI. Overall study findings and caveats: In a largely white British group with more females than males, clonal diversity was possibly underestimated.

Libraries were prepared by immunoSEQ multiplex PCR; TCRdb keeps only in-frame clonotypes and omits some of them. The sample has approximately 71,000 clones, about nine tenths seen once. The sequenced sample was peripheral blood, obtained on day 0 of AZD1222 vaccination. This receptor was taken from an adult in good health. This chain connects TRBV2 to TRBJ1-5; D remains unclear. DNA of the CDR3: TGTGCCAGCAGGGACTATAGCAATCAGCCCCAGCATTTT. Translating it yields CASRDYSNQPQHF.